This entry lists 18 T cell receptor beta chains sequenced from one sample in a study of blood T cell repertoires in COVID-19. Method: immunoSEQ multiplex PCR; TCRdb's copy keeps in-frame clones and lacks some. This table holds approximately 170,000 clones, about 80% found once. The sample consisted of peripheral blood. The receptors here all came from a human donor with acute or convalescent COVID-19. The donor label of this sample is uncertain.

The chain links TRBV5-1 to TRBJ2-7; 9 bases agree with TRBD1. V lost 4 bases and J lost 0; bases outside the gene matches: 2. This CDR3 comprises 14 residues. Per the germline V gene, CDR1 is SGHRS and CDR2 is YFSETQ. This CDR3 reads CASSGQGSSYEQYF. The CDR3 nucleotides are TGCGCCAGCAGCGGACAGGGGAGCTCCTACGAGCAGTACTTC.

The chain couples TRBV9 to TRBJ1-2, with D possibly matching TRBD1 (5 bases). The ends were cut back, 3 bases at V and 7 bases at J, with 16 bases in the middle. Germline V gene sequence: CDR1 SGDLS, CDR2 YYNGEE. This CDR3 contains 14 residues. The CDR3 sequence: CASSAGQASSGYTF. The CDR3 DNA reads TGTGCCAGCAGCGCCGGACAAGCCTCCAGTGGCTACACCTTC.

The chain couples TRBV4-2 to TRBJ2-3, with 10 bases aligning to TRBD2. After removal of 0 bases from V and 4 bases from J, the junction contained 4 bases not matched to a gene. The germline V gene encodes CDR1 LGHNA and CDR2 YNFKEQ. CDR3 length equals 16 residues. CDR3 region: CASSQERAGGADTQYF. The CDR3 region has the DNA TGTGCCAGCAGCCAAGAACGAGCGGGAGGGGCAGATACGCAGTATTTT.

The chain links TRBV7-2 to TRBJ1-6; unclear D gene. This CDR3 spans 15 amino acids. The V end lost 5 bases, the J end lost 6 bases, and 14 bases lay between the germline ends. The germline gives CDR1 SGHTA, CDR2 FQGNSA. The CDR3 region is CASSLESRFNSPLHF. The CDR3 nucleotides are TGTGCCAGCAGCCTAGAAAGCAGGTTTAATTCACCCCTCCACTTT.

The chain uses TRBV19 and TRBJ2-3, with 8 bases that match TRBD1. This CDR3 has 14 residues. V lost 6 bases to trimming and J lost 8 bases; unmatched junction nucleotides: 10. Germline V gene lookup returns CDR1 LNHDA and CDR2 SQIVND (reference sequence). The CDR3 nucleotides read TGTGCCAGTAGGGGCGGACAGGGCCGGGGTACGCAGTATTTT. Translating it yields CASRGGQGRGTQYF.

The rearrangement joins TRBV19 to TRBJ1-2; 8 positions match TRBD1. The CDR3 is 13 residues long. The junction had 6 bases not matched to a gene; V was cut back by 4 bases and J by 8 bases. Germline V CDR1 and CDR2: LNHDA, SQIVND (reference sequence). The CDR3 is CASSTDRGDGYTF. The CDR3 DNA reads TGTGCCAGTAGTACAGACAGGGGAGACGGCTACACCTTC. Looking up the rest from reference TRBV19 and TRBJ1-2 gives the full variable domain: DGGITQSPKYLFRKEGQNVTLSCEQNLNHDAMYWYRQDPGQGLRLIYYSQIVNDFQKGDIAEGYSVSREKKESFPLTVTSAQKNPTAFYLCASSTDRGDGYTFGSGTRLTVV.

The chain joins TRBV7-6 to TRBJ2-1, with TRBD1 identical over 10 bases. The CDR3 is 19 amino acids. The germline V gene encodes CDR1 SGHVS and CDR2 FNYEAQ. The trim removed 1 base at V and 0 bases at J, leaving 9 bases unmatched. CDR3 loop: CASSLVGTGALRSYNEQFF. In nucleotides, the CDR3 is TGTGCCAGCAGCTTAGTTGGGACAGGGGCCCTTCGCTCCTACAATGAGCAGTTCTTC.

The rearrangement joins TRBV29-1 to TRBJ1-1; TRBD1 is a possible D gene (5 bases). There are 14 residues in the CDR3. Trimming stripped 0 bases from V and 7 bases from J, with 15 bases between. CDR1 and CDR2 from the germline V gene are SQVTM and ANQGSEA. The DNA of the CDR3 is TGCAGCGTTGAAGACCCCGGGGGACTGGGTGAAGCTTTCTTT. Protein: CSVEDPGGLGEAFF. Using reference TRBV29-1 and TRBJ1-1 for the parts outside the CDR3, the full variable domain is SAVISQKPSRDICQRGTSLTIQCQVDSQVTMMFWYRQQPGQSLTLIATANQGSEATYESGFVIDKFPISRPNLTFSTLTVSNMSPEDSSIYLCSVEDPGGLGEAFFGQGTRLTVV.

The V gene is TRBV7-3, the J gene TRBJ2-3, with D possibly matching TRBD2 (7 bases). Trimming shortened V by 3 bases and J by 3 bases, and 19 bases separated the two germline ends. Germline V CDR1 and CDR2: SGHTA, FQGTGA. The CDR3 runs to 17 residues. The CDR3 reads CASSFRGGATGTDTQYF. The CDR3 DNA follows: TGTGCCAGCAGCTTCCGAGGGGGGGCCACGGGGACAGATACGCAGTATTTT.

The V and J genes are TRBV7-2 and TRBJ2-1, with D possibly being TRBD1 (5 bases). CDR3 length equals 15 residues. The germline CDR1 and CDR2 sequences are SGHTA and FQGNSA. V dropped 5 bases and J dropped 4 bases, with 15 bases sitting between them. CDR3 nucleotide sequence: TGTGCCAGCAGCGCTCAGGGAATAGGTTACAATGAGCAGTTCTTC. This translates into CASSAQGIGYNEQFF.

This clone was seen once. The rearrangement joins TRBV2 to TRBJ2-5; D is unresolved. Trimming removed 4 bases from V and 2 bases from J, with 8 bases in between. The CDR3 sequence is 13 residues long. Germline V gene lookup returns CDR1 SNHLY and CDR2 FYNNEI. The CDR3 sequence is CASSAEQQETQYF. The CDR3 DNA is TGTGCCAGCAGTGCGGAACAGCAAGAGACCCAGTACTTC.

This chain joins TRBV6-6 and TRBJ2-2, with 9 bases that match TRBD2. The germline gives CDR1 MNHNY, CDR2 SVGAGI (reference sequence). This CDR3 comprises 18 residues. The junction had 11 bases not matched to a gene; V was cut back by 5 bases and J by 1 base. The CDR3 region is CASSPNLAGVGNTGELFF. The DNA for the CDR3 is TGTGCCAGCAGTCCTAATTTAGCGGGAGTAGGGAACACCGGGGAGCTGTTTTTT.

The chain recombines TRBV18 with TRBJ2-6; the D gene is possibly TRBD1 (6 bases). V lost 1 base and J lost 4, with 14 bases in between. The CDR3 has 17 residues. Germline values: CDR1 KGHSH, CDR2 LQKENI. CDR3 sequence (DNA): TGTGCCAGCTCACCACTGGGCAGGGGCTCGGGGGCCAACGTCCTGACTTTC. It is translated as CASSPLGRGSGANVLTF. Looking up the rest from reference TRBV18 and TRBJ2-6 gives the full variable domain: NAGVMQNPRHLVRRRGQEARLRCSPMKGHSHVYWYRQLPEEGLKFMVYLQKENIIDESGMPKERFSAEFPKEGPSILRIQQVVRGDSAAYFCASSPLGRGSGANVLTFGAGSRLTVL.

In DNA, the CDR3 is TGTGCCAGCAGTTCCCGGACAGGGACCACGGGGCAGTACTTC. Translated, it gives CASSSRTGTTGQYF. The chain has TRBV25-1 and TRBJ2-7; 8 positions match TRBD1. The CDR3 sequence is 14 residues long. After removal of 5 bases from V and 9 bases from J, the junction contained 12 bases not matched to a gene. The germline V gene has CDR1 MGHDK and CDR2 SYGVNS.

This rearrangement joins TRBV1 to TRBJ2-7; TRBD2 reflects the table's D call only, with no check against the DNA. TRBV1 is a documented pseudogene. The CDR3 extends over 13 amino acids. The CDR3: CTSSTRSFYEQYF. For the CDR3, the DNA is TGCACCAGCAGCACTCGATCCTTCTACGAGCAGTACTTC.

This chain joins TRBV6-4 and TRBJ1-1; 11 bases map to TRBD1. Per germline, CDR1 MRHNA and CDR2 SNTAGT. The CDR3 has 16 residues. With 7 bases clipped from V and 0 bases from J, the junction kept 7 bases outside the gene matches. DNA for the CDR3: TGTGCCAGCATCAGGACAGGGGGCTGGATGAACACTGAAGCTTTCTTT. Its protein is CASIRTGGWMNTEAFF.

V is TRBV3-1 (or the pseudogene TRBV3-2) and J is TRBJ2-3; no clear D. The germline gives CDR1 LGHDT, CDR2 YNNKEL (reference sequence). V lost 0 bases to trimming and J lost 1 base, with 5 bases between them. The CDR3 covers 14 residues. The CDR3 region has the DNA TGTGCCAGCAGCCAAGACTCCCGCACAGATACGCAGTATTTT. Amino acid sequence: CASSQDSRTDTQYF.

This chain links TRBV7-3 with TRBJ2-3; 11 positions match TRBD2. The length of the CDR3 is 16 residues. The J segment lost 8 bases and the V segment lost 3 bases, leaving 10 bases of the junction unmatched. Germline CDR1 and CDR2: SGHTA and FQGTGA. The CDR3 sequence is CASSLMTSGTSGTQYF. The CDR3 nucleotides read TGTGCCAGCAGCTTGATGACTAGCGGGACTTCTGGTACGCAGTATTTT.